The next 3 T cell receptor beta chains were all read from a single sample in a study of radiation and T cells in renal cell carcinoma. Sequenced by immunoSEQ multiplex PCR; TCRdb stores in-frame clones only, minus some. The sample shows around 140,000 clones, 70% to 90% of them seen only once. Time point indicated: blood 4 weeks post-SBRT, at nephrectomy. Documented treatment: 15 Gy SBRT to primary tumor, nephrectomy 4 weeks later. The specimen was blood, collected from a patient whose treatment included radiotherapy and nephrectomy. All receptors come from a woman aged 45-65 years with renal cell carcinoma.

V and J are TRBV27 and TRBJ1-1, with D possibly matching TRBD1 (6 bases). Germline V gene data show CDR1 as MNHEY and CDR2 as SMNVEV (reference sequence). V gave up 10 bases and J gave up 11 bases, with 23 bases separating them. This CDR3 has 13 residues. The CDR3, as DNA: TGTGCCACCCGGTTACAGGGAACCGGCGAGGCTTTCTTT. Translation: CATRLQGTGEAFF.

The rearrangement uses TRBV5-1 and TRBJ2-6; no clear D gene. This CDR3 comprises 14 residues. Trimming stripped 3 bases from V and 3 bases from J, with 7 bases between. From germline, CDR1 is SGHRS and CDR2 YFSETQ. The CDR3 DNA follows: TGCGCCAGCAGCTGGTCTAATGGGGCCAACGTCCTGACTTTC. Translated, it gives CASSWSNGANVLTF.

V is TRBV14 and J is TRBJ2-7; 8 nucleotides line up with TRBD2. J was trimmed by 6 bases and V by 4 bases; bases with no gene match: 14. Per germline, CDR1 SGHDN and CDR2 FVKESK. This CDR3 is built from 16 residues. For the CDR3, the DNA is TGTGCCAGCAGCCCACGGACGGGACTAGTCGGGAGCGAGCAGTACTTC. It encodes CASSPRTGLVGSEQYF. Full variable domain (outside the CDR3, taken from reference TRBV14 and TRBJ2-7): EAGVTQFPSHSVIEKGQTVTLRCDPISGHDNLYWYRRVMGKEIKFLLHFVKESKQDESGMPNNRFLAERTGGTYSTLKVQPAELEDSGVYFCASSPRTGLVGSEQYFGPGTRLTVT.